This T cell receptor beta chain was observed in a study of early T cells in non-severe SARS-CoV-2 infection. This clonotype has a handful of counts. TCRdb ran MiXCR on the 5' RACE reads and lists one entry per CDR3 protein. The table lists tens of thousands of distinct CDR3 sequences, 13% of them singletons, with about 5.2% in the top ten. The ends lost 3 bases at V and 0 bases at J; junction bases unmatched: 6. This CDR3 region has 17 residues. The V gene's germline CDR1 is MRHNA and CDR2 SNTAGT. The clonotype comes from an adult who was a healthcare worker with PCR-confirmed SARS-CoV-2 infection or an uninfected control (not recorded which). The rearrangement uses TRBV6-4 and TRBJ2-1; 9 bases align to TRBD2. Sequencing was performed on whole blood. The CDR3 sequence is CASSEGTSPTSYNEQFF. CDR3 in DNA: TGTGCCAGCAGTGAAGGGACTAGCCCCACCTCCTACAATGAGCAGTTCTTC.